One T cell receptor (beta chain) is described in this entry. TCRdb analysed the 5' RACE reads with MiXCR anew, one entry per CDR3 protein. The sample lists approximately 300,000 distinct CDR3 sequences, around a sixth occurring once. This sample was included in a study of T-cell memory formation after mild COVID-19. Trimming at V came to 2 bases and at J to 4 bases, leaving 8 bases not matched to a gene. The CDR3 length is 16 residues. Germline values: CDR1 MNHNY, CDR2 SVGAGI (reference sequence). The genes are TRBV6-6 and TRBJ2-5; 9 nucleotides agree with TRBD1. This receptor was identified in a man aged 18 to 35 who had mild COVID-19 (a few samples of this study predate the infection). Cell type and time point are not known. The sample comprised PBMCs or a T cell subset sorted from them (not recorded which). The CDR3 DNA is TGTGCCAGCAGTTACCCGTTGCGGGACAGGGCAGAGACCCAGTACTTC. Translation gives CASSYPLRDRAETQYF.